What follows are 29 T cell receptor beta chains derived from one specimen sequenced in a study of blood T cell repertoires in COVID-19. Clones were read by immunoSEQ multiplex PCR, and TCRdb kept only the in-frame ones, dropping some. The repertoire holds 50,000 to 75,000 clones, with 89% as singletons. The sample was peripheral blood. All receptors derive from a man in his 60s with acute or convalescent COVID-19.

The rearrangement uses TRBV5-1 and TRBJ1-1; no firm D call. The CDR3 extends over 12 amino acids. CDR1 and CDR2 (germline): SGHRS, YFSETQ. Trimming removed 5 bases at V and 3 bases at J, with 8 bases between. The CDR3 DNA sequence: TGCGCCAGCAGGGGAGTTTACACTGAAGCTTTCTTT. Encoded protein: CASRGVYTEAFF.

This chain links TRBV29-1 with TRBJ2-3, with 7 bases fitting TRBD2. The J segment lost 3 bases and the V segment lost 7 bases, leaving 7 bases of the junction unmatched. The germline CDR1 and CDR2 sequences are SQVTM and ANQGSEA. The CDR3 is made up of 13 amino acids. The CDR3 sequence: CSAFGGGTDTQYF. The CDR3 coding sequence is TGCAGCGCTTTTGGGGGGGGAACAGATACGCAGTATTTT.

The CDR3 region has the DNA TGTGCCAGCAGTCACGGGGTTGGAAACACCATATATTTT. It yields the protein CASSHGVGNTIYF. The chain couples TRBV14 to TRBJ1-3; D unclear. Trimming left V 6 bases short and J 3 bases short, with 9 bases between. The CDR3 runs to 13 residues. Germline V gene lookup returns CDR1 SGHDN and CDR2 FVKESK.

The V gene is TRBV10-3, the J gene TRBJ1-2; 8 bases agree with TRBD1. The germline V gene encodes CDR1 ENHRY and CDR2 SYGVKD. CDR3 length: 14 amino acids. With V trimmed by 7 bases and J by 3 bases, 7 bases remained unmatched. The DNA for the CDR3 is TGTGCCATCAACTCCAGGGGGCAAGACTATGGCTACACCTTC. Its protein product is CAINSRGQDYGYTF.

This clone was seen a single time. The chain couples TRBV5-4 to TRBJ2-5, with D tentatively TRBD2 (5 bases). The CDR3 extends over 16 amino acids. CDR1 is SGHNT, CDR2 YYREEE, per germline (reference sequence). V dropped 3 bases and J dropped 10 bases, with 25 bases sitting between them. CDR3 DNA sequence: TGTGCCAGCAGCTCTCCCGACGGCGTGGCAAGTGGAGGCCAGTACTTC. This translates into CASSSPDGVASGGQYF.

The gene calls are TRBV6-2 or TRBV6-3 and TRBJ1-2, with 7 bases identical to TRBD1. CDR1 is MNHEY and CDR2 is SVGEGT in the germline V gene. Trimming removed 5 bases from V and 6 bases from J; junction bases left unmatched: 18. The CDR3 sequence is 17 residues long. CDR3: CASSQPRGALKSNGYTF. The CDR3 DNA reads TGTGCCAGCAGTCAACCCAGGGGGGCCCTCAAGAGTAATGGCTACACCTTC.

This chain links TRBV19 with TRBJ1-5; D is ambiguous. The CDR3 runs 15 residues. The germline V gene encodes CDR1 LNHDA and CDR2 SQIVND (reference sequence). Trimming left V 5 bases short and J 5 bases short, with 16 bases between. The CDR3 DNA sequence: TGTGCCAGTAGTTTTACATCGGACTGGTATCAGCCCCAGCATTTT. This encodes CASSFTSDWYQPQHF.

The chain recombines TRBV30 with TRBJ1-1; 8 bases line up with TRBD1. J was trimmed by 0 bases and V by 7 bases; bases with no gene match: 4. This CDR3 is 13 amino acids long. Looked up from germline, CDR1 is GTSNPN and CDR2 is SVGIG (reference sequence). In nucleotides, the CDR3 is TGTGCCTTGAAGGGACAGGTGAACACTGAAGCTTTCTTT. It encodes CALKGQVNTEAFF.

This clone was seen a few times. This rearrangement joins TRBV2 to TRBJ1-1; 8 nucleotides agree with TRBD1. Looked up from germline, CDR1 is SNHLY and CDR2 is FYNNEI. V gave up 6 bases and J gave up 7 bases; unmatched junction bases: 7. This CDR3 spans 13 amino acids. DNA of the CDR3: TGTGCCAGCAGGCGGACAGGGTGGGATGAAGCTTTCTTT. Translated: CASRRTGWDEAFF.

This sequence joins TRBV6-5 and TRBJ2-7, with 7 positions matching TRBD1. The CDR3 runs 15 residues. V gave up 5 bases and J gave up 0 bases; unmatched junction bases: 7. Germline assignment: CDR1 MNHEY and CDR2 SVGAGI. The CDR3 DNA reads as TGTGCCAGCAGTCGCCGGGGACAGAGCTCCTACGAGCAGTACTTC. Its translation is CASSRRGQSSYEQYF.

The V and J genes are TRBV10-3 and TRBJ1-1; TRBD1 is a possible D gene (5 bases). The CDR3 has 13 amino acids. V lost 8 bases, J lost 8 bases, and 18 bases lay in between. Germline CDR1 is ENHRY and CDR2 is SYGVKD. CDR3 bases: TGTGCCATCCGAGAAGGGGCAGACCCCGAAGCTTTCTTT. Amino acid sequence: CAIREGADPEAFF.

The chain recombines TRBV5-6 with TRBJ1-2, with TRBD1 matching 7 bases. Trimming cost V 0 bases and J 4 bases; bases outside gene matches: 6. CDR1 and CDR2 from the germline V gene are SGHDT and YYEEEE. The CDR3 is made up of 15 amino acids. For the CDR3, the DNA is TGTGCCAGCAGCTTGGGACAGGGACCTATCTATGGCTACACCTTC. Amino acid sequence: CASSLGQGPIYGYTF.

The chain has TRBV25-1 and TRBJ1-4, with D perhaps TRBD1 (6 bases). In germline, CDR1 is MGHDK, CDR2 SYGVNS. This CDR3 has 13 amino acids. The V and J ends lost 4 bases and 10 bases respectively, with 13 bases between them. In DNA form, the CDR3 reads TGTGCCAGCAGTGTAGGGGGGGCTGGAAAACTGTTTTTT. This codes for CASSVGGAGKLFF.

J is TRBJ2-7 and V is TRBV5-5; 9 bases are shared with TRBD1. This CDR3 has 14 residues. Germline CDR1 is SGHKS and CDR2 is YYEKEE (reference sequence). J was trimmed by 3 bases and V by 0 bases; bases with no gene match: 1. CDR3 in amino acids: CASSLVTGGYEQYF. The CDR3 DNA follows: TGTGCCAGCAGCTTGGTGACAGGGGGCTACGAGCAGTACTTC.

The chain links TRBV27 to TRBJ2-7; the match to TRBD2 covers 7 bases. Germline lookup yields CDR1 MNHEY and CDR2 SMNVEV (reference sequence). The ends lost 2 bases at V and 3 bases at J; junction bases unmatched: 4. This CDR3 has 14 residues. This chain's CDR3 is CASSLKRGFYEQYF. As DNA, the CDR3 is TGTGCCAGCAGTTTAAAGCGGGGATTCTACGAGCAGTACTTC.

This chain uses TRBV6-5 with TRBJ1-6; 7 bases line up with TRBD1. Germline V lookup: CDR1 MNHEY, CDR2 SVGAGI. J was trimmed by 2 bases and V by 6 bases; bases with no gene match: 4. This CDR3 is built from 15 residues. The CDR3 is CASSPGQPYNSPLHF. CDR3 sequence (DNA): TGTGCCAGCAGCCCGGGACAGCCCTATAATTCACCCCTCCACTTT.

The chain couples TRBV12-3 or TRBV12-4 to TRBJ1-1; D call uncertain. V lost 4 bases, J lost 2 bases, and 8 bases lay in between. The CDR3 is 13 amino acids. CDR3 coding DNA: TGTGCCAGCAGTTCACAGCTTAACACTGAAGCTTTCTTT. Translated: CASSSQLNTEAFF.

The chain recombines TRBV4-1 with TRBJ2-3, with D unresolved. Germline V gives CDR1 MGHRA, CDR2 YSYEKL. This CDR3 is 14 amino acids long. V was clipped by 1 base and J by 1 base, with 6 bases between them. The CDR3: CASSQAVGTDTQYF. In DNA form, the CDR3 reads TGCGCCAGCAGCCAAGCGGTAGGCACAGATACGCAGTATTTT.

The chain uses TRBV6-5 and TRBJ1-2, with a possible D match to TRBD1 (5 bases). CDR3 length equals 14 residues. CDR1 and CDR2 (germline): MNHEY, SVGAGI. The V end was cut by 2 bases, the J end by 8 bases, with 15 bases between. DNA for the CDR3: TGTGCCAGCAGTTACCGGGGGGGGACGGGCGGCTACACCTTC. Protein sequence: CASSYRGGTGGYTF.

This clone occurred a few times. The chain employs TRBV9 and TRBJ1-4; maybe TRBD1 (6 bases). CDR1 and CDR2 (germline): SGDLS, YYNGEE. V lost 3 bases and J lost 3, with 12 bases in between. This CDR3 contains 15 residues. CDR3 coding DNA: TGTGCCAGCAGCGCTGTAGGGGGGGCTAATGAAAAACTGTTTTTT. The encoded protein is CASSAVGGANEKLFF.

The chain uses TRBV7-9 and TRBJ1-5; 7 bases fit TRBD1. V was clipped by 6 bases and J by 1 base; unmatched bases: 15. Germline V gene lookup returns CDR1 SEHNR and CDR2 FQNEAQ (reference sequence). The CDR3 contains 18 residues. The DNA of the CDR3 is TGTGCCAGCAGTTCGGACAGGTCGTTTGCTGGGAGCAATCAGCCCCAGCATTTT. As protein: CASSSDRSFAGSNQPQHF.

Only one count was recorded for this clone. The chain joins TRBV4-1 to TRBJ1-1, with 7 bases matching TRBD1. Trimming removed 1 base from V and 11 bases from J; junction bases left unmatched: 4. CDR3 size: 12 residues. Germline assignment: CDR1 MGHRA and CDR2 YSYEKL. CDR3 region: CASSQGDRAAFF. The CDR3 region has the DNA TGCGCCAGCAGCCAAGGAGACAGGGCCGCTTTCTTT.

This sequence joins TRBV6-5 and TRBJ1-1; D call uncertain. Trimming shortened V by 0 bases and J by 8 bases, and 16 bases separated the two germline ends. Germline CDR1 MNHEY, CDR2 SVGAGI. The CDR3 is 15 residues long. The CDR3 protein is CASSYSTPGKVEAFF. CDR3 bases: TGTGCCAGCAGTTACTCGACGCCCGGGAAGGTCGAAGCTTTCTTT.

The chain joins TRBV9 to TRBJ1-1, with a possible D match to TRBD1 (5 bases). Germline assignment: CDR1 SGDLS and CDR2 YYNGEE. The CDR3 totals 15 residues. V was cut by 4 bases and J by 4 bases, with 17 bases left in between. The CDR3 reads CASSSRQLESTEAFF. Written as DNA, the CDR3 is TGTGCCAGCAGCTCCAGACAGCTCGAGAGCACTGAAGCTTTCTTT.

V gene TRBV5-1 combines with J gene TRBJ1-4; TRBD1 matches 9 bases. Per the germline V gene, CDR1 is SGHRS and CDR2 is YFSETQ. The J segment lost 6 bases and the V segment lost 3 bases, leaving 21 bases of the junction unmatched. CDR3 size: 20 residues. The CDR3 spells CASSSDPPRDREIGDEKLFF. In DNA, the CDR3 is TGCGCCAGCAGCTCGGACCCTCCCCGGGACAGGGAGATCGGGGATGAAAAACTGTTTTTT.

This rearrangement joins TRBV6-4 to TRBJ1-1; 11 bases map to TRBD1. The CDR3 has 13 residues. Per germline, CDR1 MRHNA and CDR2 SNTAGT. V shed 8 bases, J shed 5 bases, and the junction held 4 bases outside the gene matches. The CDR3 protein is CASGRDRGTEAFF. The CDR3 region has the DNA TGTGCCAGCGGAAGGGACAGGGGGACTGAAGCTTTCTTT.

The gene calls are TRBV6-2 or TRBV6-3 and TRBJ1-5; a possible D gene is TRBD1 (5 bases). Germline V gene lookup returns CDR1 MNHEY and CDR2 SVGEGT. The CDR3 is 14 amino acids. Deletions cut 3 bases from V and 2 bases from J, with 8 bases between. This chain's CDR3 is CASSYWGGNQPQHF. The CDR3 DNA follows: TGTGCCAGCAGTTATTGGGGGGGCAATCAGCCCCAGCATTTT.

The chain links TRBV5-6 to TRBJ1-2; D is possibly TRBD1 (5 bases). Germline V gene lookup returns CDR1 SGHDT and CDR2 YYEEEE. This CDR3 contains 18 residues. V lost 2 bases and J lost 8, with 28 bases in between. For the CDR3, the DNA is TGTGCCAGCAGCTTTGACCTGGCGCCTGGACAAAATATTGGGGGCTACACCTTC. It specifies CASSFDLAPGQNIGGYTF.

This chain uses TRBV7-9 with TRBJ2-1; no clear D. The V end was cut by 2 bases, the J end by 10 bases, with 9 bases between. CDR3 length: 12 residues. Germline V gene lookup returns CDR1 SEHNR and CDR2 FQNEAQ (reference sequence). The CDR3 sequence is CASSLMGSEQFF. CDR3 DNA sequence: TGTGCCAGCAGCTTAATGGGTAGCGAGCAGTTCTTC.